Listed here is a single TCR beta chain. After extraction with the RNeasy kit, roughly 0.45 to 1 ug of the RNA was reverse transcribed using random hexamers. Amplification of the TCR beta CDR3 was carried out by immunoSEQ multiplex PCR, which spanned a total of 54 Vbeta and 13 Jbeta segments. TCRdb used MiXCR to reprocess the immunoSEQ multiplex PCR reads, holding one entry per CDR3 protein. The sample includes approximately 230,000 distinct CDR3 sequences, around 95% seen only once; the top ten take about 0.07%. CD8+ and CD4+ T cells from blood underwent TCR beta sequencing, which was carried out in a high-throughput format. The multiple sclerosis controls comprised treatment-naive patients whose relapsing-remitting disease was stable or active. While CD8+ and CD4+ T cells were isolated negatively, TEMRA cells were enriched by FACS. This sample is drawn from a study of CD8 T cells in Susac syndrome.

V gave up 4 bases and J gave up 7 bases, with 8 bases separating them. The CDR3 extends over 13 amino acids. Looked up from germline, CDR1 is MGHDK and CDR2 is SYGVNS. The sequencing input was CD4+ T cells from PBMCs. This clonotype was obtained from a human donor with multiple sclerosis. The chain couples TRBV25-1 to TRBJ1-6, with unresolved D. The CDR3, as DNA: TGTGCCAGCAGTGTTACAGCCAATTCACCCCTCCACTTT. Its translation is CASSVTANSPLHF.